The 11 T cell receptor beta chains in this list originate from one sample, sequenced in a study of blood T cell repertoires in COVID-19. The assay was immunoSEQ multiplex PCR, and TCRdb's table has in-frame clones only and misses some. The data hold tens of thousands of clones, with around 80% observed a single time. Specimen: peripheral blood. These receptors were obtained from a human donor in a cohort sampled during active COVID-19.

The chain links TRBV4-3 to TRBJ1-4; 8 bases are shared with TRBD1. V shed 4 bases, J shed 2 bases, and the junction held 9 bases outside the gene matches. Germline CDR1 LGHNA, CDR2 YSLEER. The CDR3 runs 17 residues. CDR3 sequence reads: CASSRHLAGGTNEKLFF. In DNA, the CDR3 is TGCGCCAGCAGCCGTCATCTTGCAGGGGGCACTAATGAAAAACTGTTTTTT.

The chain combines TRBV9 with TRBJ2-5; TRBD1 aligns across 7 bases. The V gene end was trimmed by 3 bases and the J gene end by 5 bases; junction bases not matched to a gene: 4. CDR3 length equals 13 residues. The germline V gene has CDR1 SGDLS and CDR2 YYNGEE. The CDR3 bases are TGTGCCAGCAGCGAAGGGGGCGAGGAGACCCAGTACTTC. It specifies CASSEGGEETQYF.

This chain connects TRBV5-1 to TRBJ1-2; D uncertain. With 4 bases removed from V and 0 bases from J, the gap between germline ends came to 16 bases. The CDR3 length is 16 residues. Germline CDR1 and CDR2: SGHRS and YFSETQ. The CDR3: CASSQEGGVSNYGYTF. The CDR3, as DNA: TGCGCCAGCAGCCAGGAAGGCGGGGTGTCTAACTATGGCTACACCTTC.

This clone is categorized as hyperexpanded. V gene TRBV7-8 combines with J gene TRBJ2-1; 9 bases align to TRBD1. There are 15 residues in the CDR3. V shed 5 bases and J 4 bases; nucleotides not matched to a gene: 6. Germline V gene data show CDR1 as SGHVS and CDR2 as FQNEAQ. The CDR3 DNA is TGTGCCAGCAGCCCCAGGACAGGGGCATACAATGAGCAGTTCTTC. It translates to CASSPRTGAYNEQFF.

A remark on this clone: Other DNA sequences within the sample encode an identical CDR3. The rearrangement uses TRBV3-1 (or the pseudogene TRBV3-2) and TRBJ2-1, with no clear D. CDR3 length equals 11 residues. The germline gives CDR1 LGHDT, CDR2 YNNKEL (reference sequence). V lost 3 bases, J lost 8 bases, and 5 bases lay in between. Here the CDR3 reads CASSHRDEQFF. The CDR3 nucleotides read TGTGCCAGCAGCCACCGGGATGAGCAGTTCTTC.

CDR3 sequence (DNA): TGTGCCAGCAGCCGACTTGTCCAAGAGACCCAGTACTTC. Protein sequence: CASSRLVQETQYF. The chain employs TRBV7-6 and TRBJ2-5; D not resolved. Germline lookup yields CDR1 SGHVS and CDR2 FNYEAQ. This CDR3 has 13 amino acids. Trimming took 5 bases from V and 1 from J, leaving 8 bases between them. Based on the CDR3 plus reference TRBV7-6 and TRBJ2-5, the full variable domain is GAGVSQSPRYKVTKRGQDVALRCDPISGHVSLYWYRQALGQGPEFLTYFNYEAQQDKSGLPNDRFSAERPEGSISTLTIQRTEQRDSAMYRCASSRLVQETQYFGPGTRLLVL.

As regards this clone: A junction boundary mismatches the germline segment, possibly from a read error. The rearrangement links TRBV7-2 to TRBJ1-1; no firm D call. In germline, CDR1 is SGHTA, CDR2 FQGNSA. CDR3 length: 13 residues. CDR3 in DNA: TGTGTCAGCAGCTCCAGCGGCCTCACTGAAGCTTTCTTT. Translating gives CVSSSSGLTEAFF.

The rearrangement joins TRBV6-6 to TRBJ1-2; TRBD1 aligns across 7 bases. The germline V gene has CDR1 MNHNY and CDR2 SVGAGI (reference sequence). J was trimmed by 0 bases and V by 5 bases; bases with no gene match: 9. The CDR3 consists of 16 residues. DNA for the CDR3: TGTGCCAGCAGTCCGTCCCGGACAGGCCCTAACTATGGCTACACCTTC. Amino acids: CASSPSRTGPNYGYTF.

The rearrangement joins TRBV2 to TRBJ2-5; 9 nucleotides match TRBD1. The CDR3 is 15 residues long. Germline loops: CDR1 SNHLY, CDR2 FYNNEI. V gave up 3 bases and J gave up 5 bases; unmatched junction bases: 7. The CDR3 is CASSESQGAIETQYF. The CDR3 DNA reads TGTGCCAGCAGTGAGTCACAGGGGGCTATCGAGACCCAGTACTTC. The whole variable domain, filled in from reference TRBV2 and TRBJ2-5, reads EPEVTQTPSHQVTQMGQEVILRCVPISNHLYFYWYRQILGQKVEFLVSFYNNEISEKSEIFDDQFSVERPDGSNFTLKIRSTKLEDSAMYFCASSESQGAIETQYFGPGTRLLVL.

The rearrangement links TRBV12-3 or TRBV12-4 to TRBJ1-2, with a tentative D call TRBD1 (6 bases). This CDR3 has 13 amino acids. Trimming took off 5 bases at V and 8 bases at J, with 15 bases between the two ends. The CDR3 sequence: CASSQDRIGGYTF. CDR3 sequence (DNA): TGTGCCAGCAGTCAAGACAGGATTGGAGGCTACACCTTC.

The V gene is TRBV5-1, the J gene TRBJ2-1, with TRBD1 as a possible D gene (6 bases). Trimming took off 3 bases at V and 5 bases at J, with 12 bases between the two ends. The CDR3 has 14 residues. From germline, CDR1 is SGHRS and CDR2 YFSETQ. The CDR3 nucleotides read TGCGCCAGCAGCTGGACAGCTGATAACAATGAGCAGTTCTTC. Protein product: CASSWTADNNEQFF.